These 20 T cell receptor beta chains were all obtained from the same sample, sequenced in a study of early T cells in non-severe SARS-CoV-2 infection. TCRdb independently ran MiXCR on the 5' RACE reads; one entry per CDR3 protein. Of 90,000 to 120,000 distinct CDR3 sequences in the sample, approximately 12% are singletons; the top ten hold 6.5% to 8%. Sequenced material: whole blood. These receptor sequences come from an adult who was a healthcare worker with PCR-confirmed SARS-CoV-2 infection or an uninfected control (not recorded which).

This clonotype was observed at least ten times. The chain uses TRBV3-1 and TRBJ2-1, with 12 bases fitting TRBD2. This CDR3 has 21 amino acids. J lost 4 bases, V lost 1 base, and 17 bases had no gene match. The V gene's germline CDR1 is LGHDT and CDR2 YNNKEL (reference sequence). DNA of the CDR3: TGTGCCAGCAGCCAAGGCCCCCTTCTAGCGGGAGGGCCCTTCAGGTACAATGAGCAGTTCTTC. Its translation is CASSQGPLLAGGPFRYNEQFF.

A few counts support this clonotype. The V and J genes are TRBV3-2 and TRBJ2-7. TRBV3-2 is labeled a pseudogene. The CDR3 is 17 residues long. The CDR3 loop reads CASSQEPVEHSSYEQYF. Written as DNA, the CDR3 is TGTGCCAGCAGCCAAGAACCGGTGGAGCACAGCTCCTACGAGCAGTACTTC.

This clonotype was counted ten times or more. This chain uses TRBV7-9 with TRBJ2-1; 10 bases are a match to TRBD2. This CDR3 has 15 residues. Trimming cost V 6 bases and J 4 bases; bases outside gene matches: 6. Germline assignment: CDR1 SEHNR and CDR2 FQNEAQ (reference sequence). CDR3 in amino acids: CASSPGTSAYNEQFF. The CDR3 region has the DNA TGTGCCAGCAGTCCCGGGACTAGCGCTTACAATGAGCAGTTCTTC.

This clonotype was observed a handful of times. The genes are TRBV7-9 and TRBJ2-2; no firm D call. CDR3 length: 15 residues. Between the trimmed V and J ends, which lost 1 base and 3 bases, there was a span of 9 bases. Germline V gives CDR1 SEHNR, CDR2 FQNEAQ (reference sequence). This chain's CDR3 is CASSLVGTYTGELFF. For the CDR3, the DNA is TGTGCCAGCAGCTTAGTTGGCACCTACACCGGGGAGCTGTTTTTT.

This clonotype was picked up many times. The V gene is TRBV7-9, the J gene TRBJ2-7; TRBD1 agrees at 9 bases. The CDR3 length is 14 residues. CDR1 and CDR2 (germline): SEHNR, FQNEAQ (reference sequence). J was trimmed by 7 bases and V by 2 bases; bases with no gene match: 6. The CDR3 DNA follows: TGTGCCAGCAGCTTACCGGGACAGGGTTTTGAGCAGTACTTC. Protein sequence: CASSLPGQGFEQYF.

In nucleotides, the CDR3 is TGCAGTAGCGGGAGGGAGTACGAGCAGTACTTC. This encodes CSSGREYEQYF. The genes are TRBV20-1 and TRBJ2-7; 10 nucleotides match TRBD2. J gave up 4 bases and V 8 bases, and 2 bases lay outside the gene matches. CDR1 is DFQATT, CDR2 SNEGSKA, per germline (reference sequence). The CDR3 has 11 amino acids.

The gene calls are TRBV20-1 and TRBJ2-4; 9 bases agree with TRBD2. In germline, CDR1 is DFQATT, CDR2 SNEGSKA (reference sequence). The CDR3 runs to 11 residues. The V segment lost 8 bases and the J segment 8 bases; nucleotides outside the gene matches: 4. CDR3 bases: TGCAGTCCCCAGCGGGGGGACATTCAGTACTTC. Amino acid sequence: CSPQRGDIQYF.

The chain recombines TRBV29-1 with TRBJ2-5; D might be TRBD2 (6 bases). CDR1 and CDR2 (germline): SQVTM, ANQGSEA. V was clipped by 6 bases and J by 4 bases, with 15 bases between them. This CDR3 comprises 13 residues. The CDR3 nucleotides are TGCAGCGTGGATGCGGGGCCAGCAGAGACCCAGTACTTC. Translation: CSVDAGPAETQYF.

This clonotype was picked up many times. The CDR3 reads CASKRSGEGTDTQYF. The CDR3, as DNA: TGCGCCAGCAAGAGATCGGGGGAGGGCACAGATACGCAGTATTTT. This chain connects TRBV5-1 to TRBJ2-3; D may be TRBD2 (6 bases). There are 15 residues in the CDR3. V lost 6 bases, J lost 1 base, and 15 bases lay in between. Per the germline V gene, CDR1 is SGHRS and CDR2 is YFSETQ.

This clonotype was picked up a small number of times. The chain employs TRBV5-4 and TRBJ2-1; TRBD1 or TRBD2 may be the D gene (6 bases each). Trimming left V 3 bases short and J 4 bases short, with 14 bases between. CDR1 and CDR2 from the germline V gene are SGHNT and YYREEE (reference sequence). The CDR3 totals 15 residues. This chain's CDR3 is CASSYATGTYNEQFF. The CDR3 region has the DNA TGTGCCAGCAGCTACGCCACAGGGACTTACAATGAGCAGTTCTTC.

Points on this clonotype: At one end the junction does not follow the germline gene, possibly because of a read error. The rearrangement joins TRBV12-3 or TRBV12-4 to TRBJ1-3, with D hard to call. There are 15 residues in the CDR3. CDR3 loop: CASSDWASSGSTIYF. CDR3 bases: TGTGCCAGCAGCGACTGGGCGAGCTCTGGAAGCACCATATATTTT.

The rearrangement links TRBV5-1 to TRBJ2-5; maybe TRBD1 (6 bases). The germline V gene encodes CDR1 SGHRS and CDR2 YFSETQ. Trimming removed 4 bases from V and 3 bases from J, with 13 bases in between. The CDR3 has 14 amino acids. The DNA of the CDR3 is TGCGCCAGCAGCGTTACAGGGTTGGAAGAGACCCAGTACTTC. It codes for CASSVTGLEETQYF.

This clonotype was observed a few times. V usage is TRBV2 and J usage is TRBJ1-6; TRBD1 matches at 8 bases. Unmatched junction bases numbered 10, after V lost 8 bases and J lost 10 bases. The CDR3 spans 14 residues. Germline-derived CDR1 and CDR2 are SNHLY and FYNNEI. This CDR3 reads CASVPDRVGSPLHF. As DNA, the CDR3 is TGTGCCAGCGTACCGGACAGGGTTGGGTCACCCCTCCACTTT. The complete variable domain, with remaining parts taken from reference TRBV2 and TRBJ1-6, reads EPEVTQTPSHQVTQMGQEVILRCVPISNHLYFYWYRQILGQKVEFLVSFYNNEISEKSEIFDDQFSVERPDGSNFTLKIRSTKLEDSAMYFCASVPDRVGSPLHFGNGTRLTVT.

J is TRBJ2-3 and V is TRBV4-1, with 8 bases lining up with TRBD2. The CDR3 is made up of 13 amino acids. Germline values: CDR1 MGHRA, CDR2 YSYEKL. J lost 0 bases, V lost 10 bases, and 3 bases had no gene match. In DNA form, the CDR3 reads TGCGCCACTTCTAGCGGGAGCACAGATACGCAGTATTTT. This codes for CATSSGSTDTQYF.

At least ten counts were recorded for this clonotype. The chain links TRBV12-3 or TRBV12-4 to TRBJ1-1, with D maybe TRBD1 (5 bases). Trimming took 6 bases from V and 4 from J, leaving 9 bases between them. The CDR3 contains 12 residues. The CDR3 DNA is TGTGCCAGCAGCAGGGAGAGCACTGAAGCTTTCTTT. Amino acid sequence: CASSRESTEAFF.

This clonotype was recorded at least ten times. V is TRBV5-1 and J is TRBJ2-5; perhaps TRBD2 as D (5 bases). The CDR3 totals 14 residues. Trimming took 0 bases from V and 3 from J, leaving 9 bases between them. The V gene's germline CDR1 is SGHRS and CDR2 YFSETQ. CDR3 residues: CASSLVTGKETQYF. The CDR3 region has the DNA TGCGCCAGCAGCTTGGTTACGGGAAAAGAGACCCAGTACTTC.

V gene TRBV6-1 combines with J gene TRBJ2-1, with unresolved D. The germline V gene encodes CDR1 MNHNS and CDR2 SASEGT. This CDR3 is 12 amino acids long. The chain's CDR3 is CAGSFGYNEQFF. Written as DNA, the CDR3 is TGTGCAGGAAGTTTTGGTTACAATGAGCAGTTCTTC.

As to this clonotype: A much larger clone lies a single base off, so this may be a read error. The chain combines TRBV28 with TRBJ1-2, with D possibly being TRBD1 (5 bases). Germline V gene lookup returns CDR1 MDHEN and CDR2 SYDVKM. This CDR3 is 12 amino acids long. CDR3 coding DNA: TGTGGCAGCACCGGGGGAAACTATGGCTACACCTTC. Protein: CGSTGGNYGYTF.

This clonotype came up a few times. CDR3 sequence: CASSRSLAGGRNEQFF. CDR3 sequence (DNA): TGTGCCAGCAGCAGGTCCCTAGCGGGAGGGAGGAATGAGCAGTTCTTC. The chain has TRBV12-3 or TRBV12-4 and TRBJ2-1; 12 bases align to TRBD2. CDR3 length: 16 residues. The V and J ends lost 6 bases and 7 bases, in that order; junction bases with no gene match: 10.

The chain combines TRBV9 with TRBJ1-3; D is undetermined. The germline V gene encodes CDR1 SGDLS and CDR2 YYNGEE. Trimming shortened V by 5 bases and J by 0 bases, and 9 bases separated the two germline ends. The CDR3 spans 14 residues. The CDR3 region has the DNA TGTGCCAGCAGTGTCCAAAGCTCTGGAAACACCATATATTTT. It specifies CASSVQSSGNTIYF.